The 5 T cell receptor beta chains below all came from one sample that was sequenced in a study of cytomegalovirus exposure and HLA in healthy donors. Use of 60 Vbeta and 13 Jbeta primers characterized the PCR. Sequenced by immunoSEQ multiplex PCR; TCRdb stores in-frame clones only, minus some. Of around 140,000 clones in the sample, roughly 83% were seen once. Sequenced sample: PBMCs. The source of these receptors is a man aged 40-49 years in good health and CMV-seronegative.

V usage is TRBV5-1 and J usage is TRBJ2-1; 10 positions match TRBD1. Germline V lookup: CDR1 SGHRS, CDR2 YFSETQ. The V segment lost 5 bases and the J segment 8 bases; nucleotides outside the gene matches: 10. The length of the CDR3 is 15 residues. The CDR3 region has the DNA TGCGCCAGCAGACAAGGACAGGGGGATAAGGATGAGCAGTTCTTC. The encoded protein is CASRQGQGDKDEQFF.

The rearrangement uses TRBV5-1 and TRBJ2-7, with 10 nucleotides matching TRBD1. J gave up 6 bases and V 0 bases, and 6 bases lay outside the gene matches. The germline V gene has CDR1 SGHRS and CDR2 YFSETQ. CDR3 length: 15 amino acids. The CDR3: CASSLAGTGVSEQYF. The DNA for the CDR3 is TGCGCCAGCAGCTTGGCCGGGACAGGGGTGAGCGAGCAGTACTTC.

This chain joins TRBV30 and TRBJ2-3, with 10 bases that match TRBD2. The CDR3 runs 16 residues. Germline loops: CDR1 GTSNPN, CDR2 SVGIG (reference sequence). After removal of 0 bases from V and 3 bases from J, the junction contained 6 bases not matched to a gene. Here the CDR3 DNA reads TGTGCCTGGAGTGTGTTAGCGGGAGGTAAAACAGATACGCAGTATTTT. Translation: CAWSVLAGGKTDTQYF.

The rearrangement uses TRBV5-5 and TRBJ2-7; the match to TRBD2 covers 12 bases. This CDR3 region has 15 residues. The germline V gene has CDR1 SGHKS and CDR2 YYEKEE (reference sequence). V shed 4 bases, J shed 2 bases, and the junction held 4 bases outside the gene matches. The CDR3 DNA reads TGTGCCAGCAGCCAAGGACTAGCGGGAACCTACGAGCAGTACTTC. It encodes CASSQGLAGTYEQYF.

The rearrangement links TRBV7-3 to TRBJ1-1, with TRBD1 as a possible D gene (5 bases). The germline V gene has CDR1 SGHTA and CDR2 FQGTGA. Trimming left V 1 base short and J 7 bases short, with 10 bases between. The length of the CDR3 is 13 residues. CDR3 sequence: CASSLIWGVEAFF. The CDR3 bases are TGTGCCAGCAGCTTAATTTGGGGGGTTGAAGCTTTCTTT.